This T cell receptor (beta chain) comes out of a study of blood T cell repertoires in COVID-19. Study-wide context: Specimens from acute and convalescent COVID-19 originated in the United States, Italy and Spain. In each case, the material was cDNA or gDNA derived from T cells, B-cell-depleted T cells, or PBMCs.

Original processing notes: Amplifying reference gene primers gave estimates of nucleated cell counts. Data came from immunoSEQ multiplex PCR; TCRdb stores just in-frame clones and leaves some out. The V and J calls and the clone size are those of that table, but D and trimming were determined from the DNA. The sample comprises 250,000 to 300,000 clones, around 85% of which are singletons, and 5.1% rests with the top ten. The specimen was peripheral blood. This TCR derives from a man aged 50 or older with active or convalescent COVID-19.

CDR3 sequence reads: CASSTLLAGSAGELFF. As DNA, the CDR3 is TGTGCCAGCAGTACCCTACTAGCGGGATCGGCCGGGGAGCTGTTTTTT. This rearrangement joins TRBV2 to TRBJ2-2, with 10 bases that match TRBD2. Trimming cost V 5 bases and J 6 bases; bases outside gene matches: 9. The CDR3 length is 16 residues. CDR1 is SNHLY, CDR2 FYNNEI, per germline. The variable domain in full, completed from reference TRBV2 and TRBJ2-2, reads EPEVTQTPSHQVTQMGQEVILRCVPISNHLYFYWYRQILGQKVEFLVSFYNNEISEKSEIFDDQFSVERPDGSNFTLKIRSTKLEDSAMYFCASSTLLAGSAGELFFGEGSRLTVL.